This TCR beta chain was captured by sequencing in a study of shared clonotypes between healthy human individuals. Per the authors' pipeline: Filtering differed, since immunoSEQ gave only junction sequences and no quality scores. Clones were read by immunoSEQ multiplex PCR, and TCRdb kept only the in-frame ones, dropping some. Clone size and V and J calls were adopted from that table, with D and trimming inferred from the DNA. The sample holds hundreds of thousands of clones, around three quarters seen once. The CDR3 spans 12 residues. The V gene end was trimmed by 1 base and the J gene end by 7 bases; junction bases not matched to a gene: 0. The germline V gene encodes CDR1 SEHNR and CDR2 FQNEAQ (reference sequence). To note about this clone: In the same sample, other DNA sequences code for this CDR3.

The V gene is TRBV7-9, the J gene TRBJ1-1; 7 bases agree with TRBD1. The receptor comes from a middle-aged woman in good health. Some clones in this sample may be carry-over from other donors' samples. Sequencing was carried out using PBMCs. Here the CDR3 reads CASSLGQGEAFF. CDR3 DNA sequence: TGTGCCAGCAGCTTAGGACAGGGTGAAGCTTTCTTT.